This T cell receptor (beta chain) stems from a study of blood T cell repertoires in COVID-19. Study background: Specimens from acute and convalescent COVID-19 originated in the United States, Italy and Spain. Sample material is recorded as cDNA or gDNA derived from T cells, B-cell-depleted T cells, or PBMCs.

The CDR3 sequence is 13 residues long. Germline CDR1 SGHAT, CDR2 FQNNGV. The V end was cut by 1 base, the J end by 7 bases, with 10 bases between. The repertoire was sequenced with immunoSEQ multiplex PCR; TCRdb's copy has only in-frame clones and lacks some. This sample has over 600,000 clones, with over 80% found just once. The chain is built from TRBV11-2 and TRBJ1-2, with no clear D. The receptor comes from a woman aged 18-35 years with acute or convalescent COVID-19. Sequencing was carried out using peripheral blood. The CDR3 loop reads CASSLASSGGYTF. CDR3 bases: TGTGCCAGCAGCTTAGCTTCATCCGGTGGCTACACCTTC.